The 32 T cell receptor beta chains listed next were all sequenced from one sample in a study of blood T cell repertoires in COVID-19. Libraries were prepared by immunoSEQ multiplex PCR; TCRdb keeps only in-frame clonotypes and omits some of them. The data contain 150,000 to 200,000 clones, over 85% of them singletons. The sequenced sample consisted of peripheral blood. The source of these receptors is a man aged 60-69 years with active or convalescent COVID-19.

The chain combines TRBV29-1 with TRBJ1-1; D is unclear. Germline V gene data show CDR1 as SQVTM and CDR2 as ANQGSEA. V gave up 6 bases and J gave up 0 bases, with 11 bases separating them. The CDR3 has 13 amino acids. The CDR3 spells CSVQMVMNTEAFF. The DNA of the CDR3 is TGCAGCGTGCAGATGGTTATGAACACTGAAGCTTTCTTT.

The J gene is TRBJ1-2, the V gene TRBV12-3 or TRBV12-4, with 8 bases fitting TRBD1. The length of the CDR3 is 13 residues. J gave up 5 bases and V 4 bases, and 3 bases lay outside the gene matches. The CDR3 DNA reads TGTGCCAGCAGTTCGACAGGGGAATATGGCTACACCTTC. This codes for CASSSTGEYGYTF.

This clone has more than one count but fewer than ten. The chain has TRBV24-1 and TRBJ2-3; TRBD2 matches at 9 bases. The CDR3 length is 16 residues. CDR1 and CDR2 (germline): KGHDR, SFDVKD. The junction had 7 bases not matched to a gene; V was cut back by 6 bases and J by 1 base. CDR3 sequence: CATSNTIAGGTDTQYF. In DNA form, the CDR3 reads TGTGCCACCAGTAATACTATAGCGGGGGGCACAGATACGCAGTATTTT.

This chain links TRBV27 with TRBJ2-3, with a tentative D call TRBD2 (7 bases). CDR3 size: 18 residues. Germline V CDR1 and CDR2: MNHEY, SMNVEV (reference sequence). Trimming stripped 3 bases from V and 2 bases from J, with 21 bases between. The CDR3 protein is CASSLASILGGPTDTQYF. The CDR3 DNA sequence: TGTGCCAGCAGTTTGGCCTCAATTTTGGGGGGGCCCACAGATACGCAGTATTTT.

DNA for the CDR3: TGCGCCACCGGACAGGGGGCGTACTCTGGGGCCAACGTCCTGACTTTC. Translation: CATGQGAYSGANVLTF. The chain employs TRBV5-1 and TRBJ2-6, with 11 bases that match TRBD1. The V and J ends lost 9 bases and 0 bases, in that order; junction bases with no gene match: 5. From germline, CDR1 is SGHRS and CDR2 YFSETQ. The CDR3 covers 16 residues.

In regard to this clone: The junction does not match germline at one end; this may be a read error. The chain recombines TRBV4-1 with TRBJ2-1, with D possibly being TRBD2 (5 bases). Germline V gene lookup returns CDR1 MGHRA and CDR2 YSYEKL. CDR3 length: 13 residues. The CDR3 nucleotides are TGCGCCAGCAGGCAAGTTGGGGAGAGGTGGCAGTTCTTC. This translates into CASRQVGERWQFF.

V and J are TRBV7-2 and TRBJ2-1, with a possible D match to TRBD1 (6 bases). Trimming took off 3 bases at V and 6 bases at J, with 12 bases between the two ends. The CDR3 runs 14 residues. Per germline, CDR1 SGHTA and CDR2 FQGNSA. CDR3 nucleotides: TGTGCCAGCAGCTTGGACAGTACGTTCAATGAGCAGTTCTTC. Its translation is CASSLDSTFNEQFF.

The chain carries TRBV7-2 and TRBJ1-2; D ambiguous. The CDR3 covers 15 residues. V was cut by 1 base and J by 4 bases, with 13 bases left in between. Germline V lookup: CDR1 SGHTA, CDR2 FQGNSA. The CDR3 DNA reads TGTGCCAGCAGCTTAGGGGCAGGCGACCTCTATGGCTACACCTTC. It codes for CASSLGAGDLYGYTF.

V usage is TRBV7-9 and J usage is TRBJ2-2, with 7 bases lining up with TRBD1. V trimming: 2 bases; J trimming: 5 bases; junction bases outside the gene matches: 2. This CDR3 region has 14 residues. CDR1 SEHNR and CDR2 FQNEAQ come from the germline V gene (reference sequence). CDR3 sequence (DNA): TGTGCCAGCAGCTTAACAGGGGAGACCGGGGAGCTGTTTTTT. This codes for CASSLTGETGELFF.

This chain connects TRBV5-5 to TRBJ1-1; D gene uncertain. V lost 1 base and J lost 3, with 7 bases in between. Germline V CDR1 and CDR2: SGHKS, YYEKEE (reference sequence). This CDR3 has 13 amino acids. The CDR3 bases are TGTGCCAGCAGCTTGCTTCGTGACACTGAAGCTTTCTTT. Protein: CASSLLRDTEAFF.

This chain uses TRBV27 with TRBJ1-4; weak D call: TRBD1 (5 bases). CDR1 MNHEY and CDR2 SMNVEV come from the germline V gene (reference sequence). The CDR3 totals 18 residues. The V and J ends lost 5 bases and 3 bases respectively, with 22 bases between them. DNA of the CDR3: TGTGCCAGCAGTCCCTACCCCGCCAGGGTTGGAGCTAATGAAAAACTGTTTTTT. It yields the protein CASSPYPARVGANEKLFF.

V and J are TRBV6-5 and TRBJ1-2; TRBD1 aligns across 8 bases. V was clipped by 10 bases and J by 8 bases; unmatched bases: 18. The CDR3 is made up of 15 amino acids. From germline, CDR1 is MNHEY and CDR2 SVGAGI. In DNA form, the CDR3 reads TGTGCCACTAAGACAGGGGACTTAGGGATGCAGGGCTACACCTTC. Its protein product is CATKTGDLGMQGYTF.

The chain combines TRBV30 with TRBJ2-7, with 8 bases fitting TRBD2. V trimming: 6 bases; J trimming: 3 bases; junction bases outside the gene matches: 13. The CDR3 is 15 residues long. Germline-derived CDR1 and CDR2 are GTSNPN and SVGIG (reference sequence). CDR3 amino acids: CACTKPGLEYYEQYF. The CDR3 coding sequence is TGTGCCTGTACTAAACCGGGACTAGAATACTACGAGCAGTACTTC.

The chain is built from TRBV10-1 and TRBJ1-1; D unresolved. Germline V gene data show CDR1 as WNHNN and CDR2 as SYGVQD (reference sequence). The CDR3 length is 15 residues. V shed 4 bases and J shed 0 bases, with 12 bases lying between them. CDR3 coding DNA: TGCGCCAGCAGTGGTGGAGGGATCATGAACACTGAAGCTTTCTTT. As protein: CASSGGGIMNTEAFF.

The rearrangement joins TRBV18 to TRBJ2-1; 9 bases align to TRBD1. This CDR3 comprises 15 residues. Germline assignment: CDR1 KGHSH and CDR2 LQKENI. J gave up 4 bases and V 8 bases, and 9 bases lay outside the gene matches. DNA of the CDR3: TGTGCCAGCACCTCCGGGACAGGGTCGTACAATGAGCAGTTCTTC. It is translated as CASTSGTGSYNEQFF.

The J gene is TRBJ2-7, the V gene TRBV27; 10 nucleotides match TRBD1. This CDR3 has 15 residues. V lost 6 bases and J lost 4; bases outside the gene matches: 9. Looked up from germline, CDR1 is MNHEY and CDR2 is SMNVEV (reference sequence). The CDR3 coding sequence is TGTGCCAGCAGCCGAGGGACAGGGGAGGCGTACGAGCAGTACTTC. This codes for CASSRGTGEAYEQYF.

The chain recombines TRBV30 with TRBJ2-3, with D possibly being TRBD1 (5 bases). CDR1 GTSNPN and CDR2 SVGIG come from the germline V gene (reference sequence). Trimming cost V 0 bases and J 1 base, with 5 bases left between them. This CDR3 is built from 13 residues. Here the CDR3 DNA reads TGTGCCTGGAGTGTACAGGGCACAGATACGCAGTATTTT. It codes for CAWSVQGTDTQYF.

This chain links TRBV21-1 with TRBJ1-5; TRBD1 was called by the table and not checked on the DNA. TRBV21-1 is recorded as a pseudogene. CDR3 size: 16 residues. CDR3 DNA sequence: TGTGCCAGCAGCAGGGGCAGGGTGGAAGGCAATCAGCCCCAGCATTTT. Its translation is CASSRGRVEGNQPQHF.

The V gene is TRBV3-1 (or the pseudogene TRBV3-2), the J gene TRBJ1-1; 7 bases match TRBD1. Germline V gives CDR1 LGHDT, CDR2 YNNKEL (reference sequence). Trimming cost V 1 base and J 4 bases; bases outside gene matches: 9. The CDR3 covers 16 residues. The CDR3 region has the DNA TGTGCCAGCAGCCAAGTACTAGGGGGCGGTGGCACTGAAGCTTTCTTT. Translating it yields CASSQVLGGGGTEAFF.

The CDR3 bases are TGTGCCAGCAGTACAGCTAGCGGGGGTGGACGCGAGCAGTACTTC. Protein sequence: CASSTASGGGREQYF. The V call is TRBV6-5, the J call TRBJ2-7, with 10 bases fitting TRBD2. V was clipped by 5 bases and J by 6 bases; unmatched bases: 10. The CDR3 covers 15 residues. Germline lookup yields CDR1 MNHEY and CDR2 SVGAGI.

The chain is built from TRBV19 and TRBJ1-2; 12 bases align to TRBD1. Germline V gene lookup returns CDR1 LNHDA and CDR2 SQIVND (reference sequence). V trimming: 7 bases; J trimming: 5 bases; junction bases outside the gene matches: 14. The CDR3 loop spans 17 amino acids. The CDR3 nucleotides are TGTGCCAGTAACCCAAAAACCGGGACAGGGGGCGGATATGGCTACACCTTC. Translating it yields CASNPKTGTGGGYGYTF.

The J gene is TRBJ1-6, the V gene TRBV7-9; a possible D gene is TRBD1 (6 bases). The CDR3 length is 16 residues. The V gene lost 1 base and the J gene lost 6 bases, with 13 bases spanning the gap. Per germline, CDR1 SEHNR and CDR2 FQNEAQ (reference sequence). Here the CDR3 reads CASSLVSGRGNSPLHF. The DNA for the CDR3 is TGTGCCAGCAGCTTAGTTTCCGGCAGGGGTAATTCACCCCTCCACTTT.

The chain is built from TRBV25-1 and TRBJ1-2; D remains unclear. The V end lost 6 bases, the J end lost 7 bases, and 9 bases lay between the germline ends. The germline V gene encodes CDR1 MGHDK and CDR2 SYGVNS. The CDR3 loop spans 11 amino acids. In DNA form, the CDR3 reads TGTGCCAGCAGCAACGGGGTTGGCTACACCTTC. Residues: CASSNGVGYTF.

The V call is TRBV30, the J call TRBJ2-3, with 12 bases identical to TRBD2. J lost 2 bases, V lost 7 bases, and 4 bases had no gene match. The CDR3 spans 14 residues. Germline values: CDR1 GTSNPN, CDR2 SVGIG (reference sequence). The DNA of the CDR3 is TGTGCCTTCCGACTAGCGGGGGCCACAGATACGCAGTATTTT. It codes for CAFRLAGATDTQYF.

This clone was detected a few times. The gene calls are TRBV6-5 and TRBJ1-1; D might be TRBD1 (5 bases). CDR1 and CDR2 (germline): MNHEY, SVGAGI. The CDR3 runs 14 residues. Trimming shortened V by 4 bases and J by 3 bases, and 12 bases separated the two germline ends. The CDR3 DNA follows: TGTGCCAGCAGTTCTACGACCAGGGACACTGAAGCTTTCTTT. It specifies CASSSTTRDTEAFF.

The chain couples TRBV6-5 to TRBJ1-2; D is undetermined. The germline CDR1 and CDR2 sequences are MNHEY and SVGAGI. The V gene lost 7 bases and the J gene lost 4 bases, with 19 bases spanning the gap. The CDR3 has 15 amino acids. The CDR3 sequence is CASTLTRAAIYGYTF. DNA for the CDR3: TGTGCCAGCACCCTTACGAGGGCAGCTATCTATGGCTACACCTTC.

The rearrangement joins TRBV6-1 to TRBJ2-1, with 8 positions matching TRBD1. The CDR3 has 13 amino acids. From germline, CDR1 is MNHNS and CDR2 SASEGT. V shed 2 bases and J 9 bases; nucleotides not matched to a gene: 3. CDR3: CASSERGQGEQFF. As DNA, the CDR3 is TGTGCCAGCAGTGAAAGAGGACAGGGTGAGCAGTTCTTC.

The chain is built from TRBV14 and TRBJ1-6; 8 nucleotides match TRBD1. CDR3 length equals 16 residues. V gave up 0 bases and J gave up 7 bases; unmatched junction bases: 5. Germline V gives CDR1 SGHDN, CDR2 FVKESK. As DNA, the CDR3 is TGTGCCAGCAGCCAAGATAAGTACAGGGGGAATTCACCCCTCCACTTT. Encoded protein: CASSQDKYRGNSPLHF.

In DNA, the CDR3 is TGTGCCAGCAGCGTGGGACAGGGGGCTGGTCAGCCCCAGCATTTT. Protein sequence: CASSVGQGAGQPQHF. The chain employs TRBV7-8 and TRBJ1-5; 12 bases are a match to TRBD1. Germline assignment: CDR1 SGHVS and CDR2 FQNEAQ. The CDR3 is made up of 15 amino acids. The trim removed 5 bases at V and 6 bases at J, leaving 5 bases unmatched.

The rearrangement uses TRBV11-3 and TRBJ2-7; tentatively, D is TRBD1 (6 bases). This CDR3 region has 14 residues. Germline V gene data show CDR1 as SGHNT and CDR2 as YENEEA. Trimming cost V 1 base and J 6 bases, with 13 bases left between them. CDR3 region: CASSLAQQGAEQYF. In DNA form, the CDR3 reads TGTGCCAGCAGCTTAGCCCAACAGGGAGCCGAGCAGTACTTC.

Worth noting for this clone: An end of the junction does not agree with germline; a read error may underlie this. The rearrangement uses TRBV7-2 and TRBJ2-1; 15 nucleotides align to TRBD2. In germline, CDR1 is SGHTA, CDR2 FQGNSA. The CDR3 spans 17 residues. This CDR3 reads CASSLVGTSGRSPGWIF. In nucleotides, the CDR3 is TGTGCCAGCAGCTTAGTCGGGACTAGCGGGAGGTCTCCGGGATGGATCTTC.

The rearrangement links TRBV5-4 to TRBJ2-7; D may be TRBD2 (5 bases). Trimming cost V 0 bases and J 2 bases, with 9 bases left between them. CDR1 and CDR2 from the germline V gene are SGHNT and YYREEE (reference sequence). CDR3 size: 14 residues. Written as DNA, the CDR3 is TGTGCCAGCAGCTTGGTAGCGACTCCCTACGAGCAGTACTTC. Translated, it gives CASSLVATPYEQYF.